The text below deals with one TCR beta chain. Its specificity is unknown. The data belong to a study of T cell responses to AZD1222 COVID-19 vaccine. Trimming cost V 6 bases and J 6 bases; bases outside gene matches: 14. The CDR3 sequence is 17 residues long. Germline CDR1 and CDR2: MGHRA and YSYEKL. Clones were read by immunoSEQ multiplex PCR, and TCRdb kept only the in-frame ones, dropping some. The data contain about 120,000 clones, around 80% of them singletons. Broader study findings: Across the whole spike, CD4 TCRs peaked at regions 160-218 and 743-854. Unmutated variant regions are reportedly targeted by nearly half of spike-specific TCRs. In all cases, repertoires were sampled only after the peak T cell response. Clonal diversity was possibly underestimated; the donors were predominantly white British and more often female.

The chain recombines TRBV4-1 with TRBJ1-4; 9 nucleotides match TRBD1. The sequenced sample was peripheral blood, obtained on day 0 of AZD1222 vaccination. This TCR derives from an adult in good health. The CDR3 DNA follows: TGCGCCAGCAGTCCTGGACAGGGGCAGGTCCCTTATGAAAAACTGTTTTTT. Its protein is CASSPGQGQVPYEKLFF.